These 8 T cell receptor beta chains were sequenced from one sample in a study of neurological immune-mediated disorders. TCRdb redid the calling of the 5' RACE reads with MiXCR, one entry per CDR3 protein. The sample includes tens of thousands of distinct CDR3 sequences, about 2.5% seen only once; the top ten take more than 0.95%. The sample taken for sequencing was PBMCs. These receptors originate from a woman aged 30 to 39 with multiple sclerosis.

This clonotype came up many times. The rearrangement uses TRBV29-1 and TRBJ2-1, with D unclear. V was shortened by 4 bases and J by 0 bases, with 13 bases between the two germline ends. CDR1 and CDR2 from the germline V gene are SQVTM and ANQGSEA. The CDR3 spans 15 residues. The CDR3 nucleotides read TGCAGCGTTGTAACCCCGAAGGGCTCCTACAATGAGCAGTTCTTC. It codes for CSVVTPKGSYNEQFF.

This clonotype showed up many times. J is TRBJ1-1 and V is TRBV10-3, with a possible D match to TRBD1 (6 bases). Germline V gives CDR1 ENHRY, CDR2 SYGVKD. The CDR3 loop spans 15 amino acids. With 8 bases removed from V and 0 bases from J, the gap between germline ends came to 16 bases. The CDR3, as DNA: TGTGCCATCCGGGCGAACAGGGAAATGAACACTGAAGCTTTCTTT. Translation: CAIRANREMNTEAFF.

At least ten counts were recorded for this clonotype. The chain recombines TRBV9 with TRBJ2-1, with D hard to call. There are 13 residues in the CDR3. V gave up 3 bases and J gave up 5 bases, with 9 bases separating them. CDR1 SGDLS and CDR2 YYNGEE come from the germline V gene. This chain's CDR3 is CASSGHNNNEQFF. The CDR3 coding sequence is TGTGCCAGCAGCGGCCACAATAACAATGAGCAGTTCTTC.

This clonotype was counted at least ten times. This chain joins TRBV20-1 and TRBJ2-5, with 7 bases identical to TRBD2. The CDR3 consists of 15 residues. V was clipped by 6 bases and J by 5 bases; unmatched bases: 15. Germline V gene lookup returns CDR1 DFQATT and CDR2 SNEGSKA (reference sequence). CDR3 sequence reads: CSAPIQRDGQETQYF. CDR3 DNA sequence: TGCAGTGCGCCAATCCAGCGGGATGGGCAGGAGACCCAGTACTTC.

Ten or more counts support this clonotype. The chain is built from TRBV6-5 and TRBJ2-5; D is tentatively TRBD1 or TRBD2 (5 bases each). The CDR3 has 16 amino acids. The germline gives CDR1 MNHEY, CDR2 SVGAGI. The V gene lost 5 bases and the J gene lost 5 bases, with 21 bases spanning the gap. The CDR3 region has the DNA TGTGCCAGCAGTCCGACCGGGACCGCGAAGAGGGAGACCCAGTACTTC. Translated, it gives CASSPTGTAKRETQYF.

In its sample, this clonotype was seen many times. The rearrangement joins TRBV6-5 to TRBJ2-3; 11 bases are shared with TRBD2. Germline trimming cut 0 bases from V and 1 base from J; bases unmatched to any gene: 3. The CDR3 consists of 17 residues. Per the germline V gene, CDR1 is MNHEY and CDR2 is SVGAGI. CDR3: CASSYSKLAGGTDTQYF. CDR3 sequence (DNA): TGTGCCAGCAGTTACTCCAAACTAGCGGGAGGCACAGATACGCAGTATTTT.

This clonotype has at least ten counts. The V gene is TRBV20-1, the J gene TRBJ2-5; D is unresolved. CDR1 and CDR2 (germline): DFQATT, SNEGSKA (reference sequence). V was clipped by 5 bases and J by 4 bases, with 8 bases between them. The CDR3 covers 11 residues. The CDR3 sequence: CSADSRETQYF. The CDR3 DNA reads TGCAGTGCTGATTCCCGAGAGACCCAGTACTTC.

Many counts were recorded for this clonotype. The chain links TRBV28 to TRBJ2-2; maybe TRBD2 (6 bases). V was trimmed by 8 bases and J by 1 base, leaving 11 bases between them. This CDR3 comprises 14 residues. Germline V gene sequence: CDR1 MDHEN, CDR2 SYDVKM. Here the CDR3 DNA reads TGTGCCAGCCTAGCGTGGGGGAACACCGGGGAGCTGTTTTTT. Protein: CASLAWGNTGELFF. The complete variable domain, with remaining parts taken from reference TRBV28 and TRBJ2-2, reads DVKVTQSSRYLVKRTGEKVFLECVQDMDHENMFWYRQDPGLGLRLIYFSYDVKMKEKGDIPEGYSVSREKKERFSLILESASTNQTSMYLCASLAWGNTGELFFGEGSRLTVL.